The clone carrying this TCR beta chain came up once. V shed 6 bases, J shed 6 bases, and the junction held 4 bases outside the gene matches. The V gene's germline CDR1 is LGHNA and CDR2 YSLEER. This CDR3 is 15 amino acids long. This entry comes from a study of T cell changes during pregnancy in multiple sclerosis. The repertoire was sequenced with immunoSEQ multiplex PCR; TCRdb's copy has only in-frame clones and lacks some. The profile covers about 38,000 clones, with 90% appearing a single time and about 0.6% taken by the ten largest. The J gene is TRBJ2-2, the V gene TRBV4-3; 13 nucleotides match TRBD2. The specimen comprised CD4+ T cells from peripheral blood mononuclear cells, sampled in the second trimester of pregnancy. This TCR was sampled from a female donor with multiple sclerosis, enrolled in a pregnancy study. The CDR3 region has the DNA TGCGCCAGCAGTCTTGGACTAGCGGGAGCCGGGGAGCTGTTTTTT. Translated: CASSLGLAGAGELFF.